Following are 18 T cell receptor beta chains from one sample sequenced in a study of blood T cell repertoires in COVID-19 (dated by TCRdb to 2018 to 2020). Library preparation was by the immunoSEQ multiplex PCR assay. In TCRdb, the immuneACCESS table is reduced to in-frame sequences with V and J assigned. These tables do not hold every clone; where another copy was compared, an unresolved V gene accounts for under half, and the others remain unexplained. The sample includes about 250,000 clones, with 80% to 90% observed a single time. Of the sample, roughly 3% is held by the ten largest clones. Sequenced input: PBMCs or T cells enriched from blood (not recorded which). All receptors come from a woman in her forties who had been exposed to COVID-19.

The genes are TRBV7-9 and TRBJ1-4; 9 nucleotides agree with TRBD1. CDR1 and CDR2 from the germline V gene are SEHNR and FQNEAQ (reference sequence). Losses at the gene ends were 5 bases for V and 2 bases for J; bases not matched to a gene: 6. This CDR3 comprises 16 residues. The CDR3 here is CASSQNRGLTNEKLFF. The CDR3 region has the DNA TGTGCCAGCAGCCAGAACAGGGGGCTTACTAATGAAAAACTGTTTTTT.

Here the CDR3 DNA reads TGTGCCAGCAGCCTGAGCGGGAGGGCCGTCAATGAGCAGTTCTTC. Protein: CASSLSGRAVNEQFF. This sequence joins TRBV5-6 and TRBJ2-1, with 10 bases identical to TRBD2. This CDR3 has 15 amino acids. V lost 4 bases to trimming and J lost 6 bases; unmatched junction nucleotides: 7. Germline V lookup: CDR1 SGHDT, CDR2 YYEEEE.

Here the CDR3 DNA reads TGTGCCAGCAGTAGCGGGAACACCGGGGAGCTGTTTTTT. Translating it yields CASSSGNTGELFF. The rearrangement uses TRBV13 and TRBJ2-2; perhaps TRBD2 as D (6 bases). Germline values: CDR1 PRHDT, CDR2 FYEKMQ (reference sequence). This CDR3 region has 13 residues. The ends were cut back, 6 bases at V and 1 base at J, with 6 bases in the middle. Full variable domain (outside the CDR3, taken from reference TRBV13 and TRBJ2-2): AAGVIQSPRHLIKEKRETATLKCYPIPRHDTVYWYQQGPGQDPQFLISFYEKMQSDKGSIPDRFSAQQFSDYHSELNMSSLELGDSALYFCASSSGNTGELFFGEGSRLTVL.

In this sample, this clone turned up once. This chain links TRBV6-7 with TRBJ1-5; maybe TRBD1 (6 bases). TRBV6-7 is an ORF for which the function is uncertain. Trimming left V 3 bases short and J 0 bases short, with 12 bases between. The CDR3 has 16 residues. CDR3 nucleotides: TGTGCCAGCAGTTATCGACAGGCGCATAGCAATCAGCCCCAGCATTTT. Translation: CASSYRQAHSNQPQHF.

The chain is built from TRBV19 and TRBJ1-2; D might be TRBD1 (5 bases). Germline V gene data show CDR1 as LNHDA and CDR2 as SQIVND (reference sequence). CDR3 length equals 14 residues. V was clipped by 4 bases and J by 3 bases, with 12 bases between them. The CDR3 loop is CASSRQDIDYGYTF. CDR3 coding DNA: TGTGCCAGTAGTAGGCAGGACATCGACTATGGCTACACCTTC. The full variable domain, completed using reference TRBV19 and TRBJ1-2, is DGGITQSPKYLFRKEGQNVTLSCEQNLNHDAMYWYRQDPGQGLRLIYYSQIVNDFQKGDIAEGYSVSREKKESFPLTVTSAQKNPTAFYLCASSRQDIDYGYTFGSGTRLTVV.

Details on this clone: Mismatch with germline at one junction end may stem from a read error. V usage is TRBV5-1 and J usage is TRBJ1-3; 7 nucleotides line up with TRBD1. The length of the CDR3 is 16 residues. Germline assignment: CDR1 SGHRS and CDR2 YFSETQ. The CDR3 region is CASSLAGTARGNTIYF. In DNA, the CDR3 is TGTGCCAGCAGCTTGGCCGGGACAGCGAGGGGAAACACCATATATTTT.

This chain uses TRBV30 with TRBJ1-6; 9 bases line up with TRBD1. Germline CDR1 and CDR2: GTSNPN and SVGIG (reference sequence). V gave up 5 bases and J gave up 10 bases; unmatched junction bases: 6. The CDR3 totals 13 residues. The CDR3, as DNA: TGTGCCTGGGAGGGACAGGGAGGATCACCCCTCCACTTT. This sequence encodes CAWEGQGGSPLHF.

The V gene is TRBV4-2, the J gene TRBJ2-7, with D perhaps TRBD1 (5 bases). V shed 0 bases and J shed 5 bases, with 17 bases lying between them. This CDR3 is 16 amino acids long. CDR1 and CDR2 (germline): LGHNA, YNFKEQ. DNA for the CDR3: TGTGCCAGCAGCCAAGAAGGGGCAAGGGTACGGGACGAGCAGTACTTC. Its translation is CASSQEGARVRDEQYF.

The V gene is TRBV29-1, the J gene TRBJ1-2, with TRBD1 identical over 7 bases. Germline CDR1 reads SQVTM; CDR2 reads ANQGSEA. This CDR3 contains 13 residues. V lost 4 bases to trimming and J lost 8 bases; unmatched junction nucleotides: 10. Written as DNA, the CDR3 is TGCAGCGTTGTGGTCCAGGCCAGGGGGGGCTACACCTTC. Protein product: CSVVVQARGGYTF.

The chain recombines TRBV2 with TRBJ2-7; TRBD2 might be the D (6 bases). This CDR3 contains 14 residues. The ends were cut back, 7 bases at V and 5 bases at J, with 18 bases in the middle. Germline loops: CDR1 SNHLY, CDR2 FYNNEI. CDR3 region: CASKVSGVRHEQYF. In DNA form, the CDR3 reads TGTGCCAGCAAGGTTTCGGGGGTACGCCACGAGCAGTACTTC.

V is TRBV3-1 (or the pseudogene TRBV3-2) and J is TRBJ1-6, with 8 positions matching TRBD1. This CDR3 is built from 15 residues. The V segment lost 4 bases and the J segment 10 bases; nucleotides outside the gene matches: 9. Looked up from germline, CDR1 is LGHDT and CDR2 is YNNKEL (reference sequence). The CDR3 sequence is CASSRPQGAGSPLHF. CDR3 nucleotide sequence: TGTGCCAGCAGCCGCCCGCAGGGGGCAGGGTCACCCCTCCACTTT.

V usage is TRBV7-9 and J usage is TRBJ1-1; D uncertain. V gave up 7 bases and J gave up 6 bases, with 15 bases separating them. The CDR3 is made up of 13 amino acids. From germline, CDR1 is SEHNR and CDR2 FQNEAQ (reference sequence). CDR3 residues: CASTLVRVSEAFF. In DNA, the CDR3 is TGTGCCAGCACCCTGGTGAGAGTGTCTGAAGCTTTCTTT.

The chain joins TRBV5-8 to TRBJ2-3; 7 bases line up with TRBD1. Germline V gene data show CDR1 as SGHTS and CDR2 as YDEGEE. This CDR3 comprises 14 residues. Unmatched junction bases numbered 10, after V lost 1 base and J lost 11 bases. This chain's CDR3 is CASSLPGQPQKQYF. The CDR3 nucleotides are TGTGCCAGCAGCTTGCCGGGACAGCCCCAGAAGCAGTATTTT.

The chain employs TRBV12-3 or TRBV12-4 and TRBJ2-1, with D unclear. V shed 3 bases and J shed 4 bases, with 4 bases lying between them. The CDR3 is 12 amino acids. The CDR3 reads CASSFSYNEQFF. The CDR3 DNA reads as TGTGCCAGCAGTTTTTCGTACAATGAGCAGTTCTTC.

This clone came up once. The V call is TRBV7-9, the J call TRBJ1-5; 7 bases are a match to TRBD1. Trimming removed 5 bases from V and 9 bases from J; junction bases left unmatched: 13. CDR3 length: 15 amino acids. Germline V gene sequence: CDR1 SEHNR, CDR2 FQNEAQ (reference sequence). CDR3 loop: CASSVGTDLFGPQHF. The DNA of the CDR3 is TGTGCCAGCAGCGTAGGGACAGACCTATTTGGGCCCCAGCATTTT.

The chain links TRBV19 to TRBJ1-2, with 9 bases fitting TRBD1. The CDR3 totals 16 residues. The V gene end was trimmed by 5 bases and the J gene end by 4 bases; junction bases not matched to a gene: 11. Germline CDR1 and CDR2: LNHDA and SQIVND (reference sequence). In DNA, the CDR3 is TGTGCCAGTAGTGGACAGGGGACGATGGGAACCTATGGCTACACCTTC. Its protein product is CASSGQGTMGTYGYTF.

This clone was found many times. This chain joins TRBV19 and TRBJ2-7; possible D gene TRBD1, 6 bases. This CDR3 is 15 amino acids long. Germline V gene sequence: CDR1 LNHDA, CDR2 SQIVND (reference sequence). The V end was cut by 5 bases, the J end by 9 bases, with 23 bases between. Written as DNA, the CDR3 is TGTGCCAGTAGTGAAGGTGACCGGGACATCAGGGCGCAGTACTTC. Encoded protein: CASSEGDRDIRAQYF.

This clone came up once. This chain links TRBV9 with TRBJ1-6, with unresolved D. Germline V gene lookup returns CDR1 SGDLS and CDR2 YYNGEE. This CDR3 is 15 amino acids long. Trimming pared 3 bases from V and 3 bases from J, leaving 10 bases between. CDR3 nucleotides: TGTGCCAGCAGCGGTGGAGAGTTCTATAATTCACCCCTCCACTTT. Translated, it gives CASSGGEFYNSPLHF.